These 4 T cell receptor beta chains came from one sample sequenced in a study of identical twins. Via MiXCR, TCRdb re-called the 5' RACE reads, giving one row per CDR3 protein. The sample comprises fewer than 900,000 distinct CDR3 sequences, roughly 18% of which are singletons, and around 12% rests with the top ten. This same sample was also part of a study on T cells expressing NK-cell markers.

Source material: PBMCs. These receptors all stem from a woman aged 18-30 years in good health.

The table lists this clonotype with many counts. This chain connects TRBV20-1 to TRBJ2-7; 10 nucleotides line up with TRBD1. V was pared by 0 bases and J by 3 bases, with 5 bases of the junction left unmatched. The germline V gene has CDR1 DFQATT and CDR2 SNEGSKA (reference sequence). This CDR3 has 15 amino acids. CDR3 protein: CSARDQGQGIYEQYF. Here the CDR3 DNA reads TGCAGTGCTAGAGATCAGGGACAGGGGATCTACGAGCAGTACTTC.

The V call is TRBV4-2, the J call TRBJ1-2; D gene ambiguous. Germline CDR1 LGHNA, CDR2 YNFKEQ. This CDR3 has 12 amino acids. Trimming removed 2 bases at V and 4 bases at J, with 5 bases between. CDR3: CASSQRPYGYTF. The DNA of the CDR3 is TGTGCCAGCAGCCAACGACCCTATGGCTACACCTTC.

The chain combines TRBV7-3 with TRBJ2-1; possible D gene TRBD1, 5 bases. The germline V gene encodes CDR1 SGHTA and CDR2 FQGTGA. The CDR3 is 15 residues long. Trimming took off 4 bases at V and 10 bases at J, with 20 bases between the two ends. CDR3 DNA: TGTGCCAGCAGCTCGCAGGGTGAAACGGCCACAGAGCAGTTCTTC. It codes for CASSSQGETATEQFF.

This clonotype was seen a handful of times. The rearrangement uses TRBV7-8 and TRBJ2-1; 12 bases agree with TRBD2. CDR1 and CDR2 from the germline V gene are SGHVS and FQNEAQ. J lost 3 bases, V lost 2 bases, and 2 bases had no gene match. The CDR3 has 16 residues. The CDR3 spells CASSLRLAGDYNEQFF. The CDR3 nucleotides are TGTGCCAGCAGCTTACGACTAGCGGGAGACTACAATGAGCAGTTCTTC.